This T cell receptor beta chain was recorded in a study of T-cell reconstitution after alpha-beta-depleted transplantation in children. Details on this clonotype: What it recognizes is unknown.

Notes on the study in general: Several hundred expanded graft clones reportedly gave rise to the alpha-beta T cells present about two months after transplant. The study traced high day-60 TCRbeta diversity in some patients to surviving recipient T cells and thymic progenitors. One year after transplant, T-cell counts and diversity came mostly from newly produced T cells.

The authors prepared the TCRbeta library with unique molecular identifiers. TCRdb reprocessed the PCR reads via MiXCR and lists one record per CDR3 protein. Altogether approximately 800,000 distinct CDR3 sequences are present, roughly 16% being singletons, with the ten largest covering about 5%. Germline-derived CDR1 and CDR2 are KGHSH and LQKENI. The ends lost 8 bases at V and 1 base at J; junction bases unmatched: 1. There are 14 residues in the CDR3. The V and J genes are TRBV18 and TRBJ2-5, with 13 positions matching TRBD2. The specimen was PBMCs, mostly from graft donor cells, collected 360 days after TCRalphabeta/CD19-depleted stem cell transplant. This receptor was identified in a male patient aged 5 to 17 who had a stem cell transplant for acute lymphoblastic leukemia, so the T cells may come from the graft donor. Written as DNA, the CDR3 is TGTGCCAGCAGACTAGCGGGAGGCCAAGAGACCCAGTACTTC. Residues: CASRLAGGQETQYF.